Below, 25 T cell receptor beta chains from the same sample are listed, as sequenced in a study of T cell repertoires in cytomegalovirus infection. Their target antigens are unknown. TCRdb reprocessed the reads with MiXCR, giving one entry per CDR3 protein. The table records approximately 100,000 distinct CDR3 sequences, under 45% of them present only once. Sequencing used CD8+ T cells from cultured PBMCs, obtained from culture after CMV antigen stimulation. Receptors originate from a human donor in good health (CMV status not recorded). Some clones in this sample may be carry-over from other donors' samples.

In its sample, this clonotype was seen a few times. The rearrangement uses TRBV20-1 and TRBJ1-3; no firm D call. Trimming took off 3 bases at V and 0 bases at J, with 9 bases between the two ends. The germline CDR1 and CDR2 sequences are DFQATT and SNEGSKA (reference sequence). This CDR3 contains 14 residues. CDR3 residues: CSASDGYSGNTIYF. CDR3 nucleotides: TGCAGTGCTAGCGACGGGTACTCTGGAAACACCATATATTTT.

The rearrangement links TRBV4-3 to TRBJ1-2; 7 bases are shared with TRBD1. Germline CDR1 and CDR2: LGHNA and YSLEER. V trimming: 1 base; J trimming: 6 bases; junction bases outside the gene matches: 14. The CDR3 sequence is 17 residues long. CDR3 coding DNA: TGCGCCAGCAGCCAAGGGTTTACAGGGGTAGCAGGGGATGGCTACACCTTC. Its translation is CASSQGFTGVAGDGYTF.

V gene TRBV19 combines with J gene TRBJ1-1; 10 bases map to TRBD1. V lost 5 bases, J lost 5 bases, and 5 bases stayed unmatched. The germline V gene encodes CDR1 LNHDA and CDR2 SQIVND (reference sequence). The CDR3 contains 14 residues. This CDR3 is CASSFGTGETEAFF. The CDR3 region has the DNA TGTGCCAGTAGTTTCGGGACAGGGGAGACTGAAGCTTTCTTT. The full variable domain, its missing parts supplied by reference TRBV19 and TRBJ1-1, is DGGITQSPKYLFRKEGQNVTLSCEQNLNHDAMYWYRQDPGQGLRLIYYSQIVNDFQKGDIAEGYSVSREKKESFPLTVTSAQKNPTAFYLCASSFGTGETEAFFGQGTRLTVV.

The chain is built from TRBV3-1 and TRBJ2-3; D is ambiguous. The CDR3 totals 18 residues. The germline gives CDR1 LGHDT, CDR2 YNNKEL (reference sequence). V was pared by 1 base and J by 2 bases, with 19 bases between. The CDR3 here is CASSQVPNSFPNTDTQYF. The CDR3 nucleotides read TGTGCCAGCAGCCAAGTCCCGAACTCATTCCCCAACACAGATACGCAGTATTTT.

The table lists this clonotype with a few counts. The gene calls are TRBV7-9 and TRBJ1-3; no clear D. Trimming left V 5 bases short and J 1 base short, with 6 bases between. Germline CDR1 and CDR2: SEHNR and FQNEAQ (reference sequence). The CDR3 has 13 amino acids. CDR3 sequence (DNA): TGTGCCAGCAGCCGGGGTTCTGGAAACACCATATATTTT. Translating gives CASSRGSGNTIYF.

This chain uses TRBV28 with TRBJ1-2, with no clear D. The CDR3 is 14 residues long. With 6 bases removed from V and 1 base from J, the gap between germline ends came to 12 bases. From germline, CDR1 is MDHEN and CDR2 SYDVKM. The CDR3 DNA reads TGTGCCAGCAGCCCCCCTCGCAGTAACTATGGCTACACCTTC. Translating it yields CASSPPRSNYGYTF.

The chain is built from TRBV20-1 and TRBJ2-1; TRBD2 aligns across 10 bases. J lost 1 base, V lost 2 bases, and 8 bases had no gene match. Germline CDR1 DFQATT, CDR2 SNEGSKA (reference sequence). The CDR3 spans 17 residues. The CDR3 here is CSARLPRTSGSYNEQFF. CDR3 nucleotides: TGCAGTGCTAGACTTCCGAGGACTAGCGGATCCTACAATGAGCAGTTCTTC.

This clonotype turned up a few times. CDR3 DNA sequence: TGTGCCAGCCGGGGGGATGGCTACACCTTC. The encoded protein is CASRGDGYTF. V usage is TRBV7-6 and J usage is TRBJ1-2, with D possibly TRBD1 on 5 matching bases. This CDR3 comprises 10 residues. V dropped 8 bases and J dropped 6 bases, with 7 bases sitting between them. Germline-derived CDR1 and CDR2 are SGHVS and FNYEAQ.

The chain uses TRBV20-1 and TRBJ1-6; D is perhaps TRBD1 (5 bases). Germline V gene data show CDR1 as DFQATT and CDR2 as SNEGSKA (reference sequence). Between the trimmed V and J ends, which lost 3 bases and 9 bases, there was a span of 15 bases. This CDR3 spans 14 amino acids. The CDR3, as DNA: TGCAGTGCTAGTCCGGCAGGGATGGGTTCACCCCTCCACTTT. Its translation: CSASPAGMGSPLHF.

In nucleotides, the CDR3 is TGTGCCAGCAGCGGACCCGAGCCTTCAGGGGAGCTGTTTTTT. Translated, it gives CASSGPEPSGELFF. The rearrangement uses TRBV2 and TRBJ2-2; D call uncertain. Trimming removed 6 bases at V and 8 bases at J, with 16 bases between. Germline V gene sequence: CDR1 SNHLY, CDR2 FYNNEI. The CDR3 is 14 amino acids.

The rearrangement links TRBV7-2 to TRBJ1-1; no clear D gene. Germline assignment: CDR1 SGHTA and CDR2 FQGNSA. The V end was cut by 6 bases, the J end by 1 base, with 15 bases between. This CDR3 has 15 amino acids. CDR3 region: CASSYELLTNTEAFF. CDR3 nucleotides: TGTGCCAGCAGTTATGAACTCCTGACGAACACTGAAGCTTTCTTT. Full variable domain (outside the CDR3, taken from reference TRBV7-2 and TRBJ1-1): GAGVSQSPSNKVTEKGKDVELRCDPISGHTALYWYRQSLGQGLEFLIYFQGNSAPDKSGLPSDRFSAERTGGSVSTLTIQRTQQEDSAVYLCASSYELLTNTEAFFGQGTRLTVV.

The chain has TRBV4-1 and TRBJ1-2; no firm D call. Germline V lookup: CDR1 MGHRA, CDR2 YSYEKL. Trimming removed 4 bases from V and 4 bases from J, with 16 bases in between. CDR3 length: 15 residues. CDR3 coding DNA: TGCGCCAGCAGCCCATCGACTGCCGCGGGCTATGGCTACACCTTC. It is translated as CASSPSTAAGYGYTF.

The chain links TRBV7-8 to TRBJ2-1; D is unclear. With 5 bases removed from V and 5 bases from J, the gap between germline ends came to 13 bases. The CDR3 runs to 14 residues. CDR1 SGHVS and CDR2 FQNEAQ come from the germline V gene. This chain's CDR3 is CASSPRRINNEQFF. In DNA, the CDR3 is TGTGCCAGCAGCCCCCGTCGGATAAACAATGAGCAGTTCTTC. Drawing the rest from reference TRBV7-8 and TRBJ2-1, the complete variable domain is GAGVSQSPRYKVAKRGQDVALRCDPISGHVSLFWYQQALGQGPEFLTYFQNEAQLDKSGLPSDRFFAERPEGSVSTLKIQRTQQEDSAVYLCASSPRRINNEQFFGPGTRLTVL.

This rearrangement joins TRBV5-6 to TRBJ2-7; 9 bases align to TRBD1. The germline CDR1 and CDR2 sequences are SGHDT and YYEEEE. J lost 2 bases, V lost 4 bases, and 10 bases had no gene match. The CDR3 totals 16 residues. CDR3 in DNA: TGTGCCAGCAGCCAAATTTACAGGGGGCTGACCTACGAGCAGTACTTC. Translation gives CASSQIYRGLTYEQYF.

In this sample, this clonotype turned up many times. The CDR3 here is CASSLQGYEQFF. As DNA, the CDR3 is TGCGCCAGCAGCCTCCAAGGATATGAGCAGTTCTTC. The chain links TRBV4-1 to TRBJ2-1; D remains ambiguous. Germline V gene data show CDR1 as MGHRA and CDR2 as YSYEKL. The V gene lost 4 bases and the J gene lost 8 bases, with 9 bases spanning the gap. The CDR3 is 12 amino acids.

CDR3 nucleotide sequence: TGTGCCAGCAGCGAGGCCTTTAGGGTTGAAGCTTTCTTT. Translation gives CASSEAFRVEAFF. The rearrangement links TRBV7-2 to TRBJ1-1; unclear D gene. V was clipped by 5 bases and J by 7 bases, with 14 bases between them. The V gene's germline CDR1 is SGHTA and CDR2 FQGNSA. The CDR3 is 13 residues long.

This chain connects TRBV11-1 to TRBJ2-1; 9 bases line up with TRBD2. CDR3 length: 14 amino acids. Trimming at V came to 8 bases and at J to 9 bases, leaving 11 bases not matched to a gene. Germline values: CDR1 SGHAT, CDR2 FQDESV (reference sequence). This chain's CDR3 is CASSAAGGRSEQFF. The CDR3 nucleotides are TGTGCCAGCTCGGCGGCGGGGGGGCGGAGTGAGCAGTTCTTC.

The rearrangement uses TRBV25-1 and TRBJ2-1; TRBD2 aligns across 8 bases. The CDR3 totals 12 residues. Germline lookup yields CDR1 MGHDK and CDR2 SYGVNS. The CDR3 sequence: CASRGGRNEQFF. The CDR3 DNA reads TGTGCTTCTCGGGGGGGACGGAATGAGCAGTTCTTC.

This sequence joins TRBV12-3 or TRBV12-4 and TRBJ2-5; D possibly corresponds to TRBD1 (6 bases). This CDR3 region has 14 residues. Trimming removed 6 bases from V and 3 bases from J, with 14 bases in between. In nucleotides, the CDR3 is TGTGCCAGCAGCGATGGACAGACCGAAGAGACCCAGTACTTC. This translates into CASSDGQTEETQYF.

The chain joins TRBV7-3 to TRBJ2-1; 13 nucleotides line up with TRBD2. The V segment lost 0 bases and the J segment 0 bases; nucleotides outside the gene matches: 11. CDR1 and CDR2 from the germline V gene are SGHTA and FQGTGA. CDR3 length: 21 residues. CDR3 region: CASSLTAGGLAGRHSYNEQFF. DNA for the CDR3: TGTGCCAGCAGCTTAACGGCGGGGGGACTAGCGGGGAGGCACTCCTACAATGAGCAGTTCTTC.

This clonotype was seen repeatedly, ten times or more. The V gene is TRBV19, the J gene TRBJ1-5; possible D gene TRBD1, 6 bases. Germline CDR1 LNHDA, CDR2 SQIVND (reference sequence). Trimming cost V 6 bases and J 7 bases, with 19 bases left between them. This CDR3 is built from 15 residues. The CDR3 DNA reads TGTGCCAGTAGCACGGACAGCGCGGTGGGGCAGCCCCAGCATTTT. It is translated as CASSTDSAVGQPQHF.

This clonotype appeared once. V is TRBV4-2 and J is TRBJ1-5; no definite D call. V was trimmed by 0 bases and J by 4 bases, leaving 4 bases between them. Looked up from germline, CDR1 is LGHNA and CDR2 is YNFKEQ. The CDR3 extends over 13 amino acids. The DNA of the CDR3 is TGTGCCAGCAGCCAAGATCAGAATCAGCCCCAGCATTTT. Residues: CASSQDQNQPQHF.

In this sample, this clonotype turned up many times. V and J are TRBV6-5 and TRBJ1-2, with D tentatively TRBD1 (6 bases). V was shortened by 2 bases and J by 2 bases, with 9 bases between the two germline ends. From germline, CDR1 is MNHEY and CDR2 SVGAGI. This CDR3 contains 14 residues. CDR3: CASSYQGQNYGYTF. The CDR3 DNA reads TGTGCCAGCAGTTACCAGGGGCAGAACTATGGCTACACCTTC.

The chain links TRBV7-6 to TRBJ2-7; D is unclear. This CDR3 is built from 13 residues. V lost 5 bases to trimming and J lost 3 bases, with 11 bases between them. The germline V gene encodes CDR1 SGHVS and CDR2 FNYEAQ. The CDR3 coding sequence is TGTGCCAGCAGCCCTGACGATGTCTACGAGCAGTACTTC. Amino acids: CASSPDDVYEQYF.

The chain couples TRBV24-1 to TRBJ2-2; D ambiguous. Germline V gene lookup returns CDR1 KGHDR and CDR2 SFDVKD. The germline V and J ends were trimmed by 9 bases and 1 base, with 5 bases remaining between them. This CDR3 spans 12 amino acids. The CDR3 loop is CATEVNTGELFF. The CDR3 DNA reads TGTGCCACCGAAGTGAACACCGGGGAGCTGTTTTTT.